Presented here are 3 T cell receptor beta chains from one specimen sequenced in a study of identical twins. Using its own MiXCR run on the 5' RACE reads, TCRdb lists one record per CDR3 protein. Found here are over 550,000 distinct CDR3 sequences, just over 7% of them singletons; the top ten hold about 1.6%. The sample was also reused in another study, on yellow fever vaccine responses in identical twins.

The material sequenced was PBMCs. These receptors were collected from a woman younger than 30 in good health.

This clonotype was observed many times. This chain links TRBV29-1 with TRBJ2-5; 9 nucleotides match TRBD2. V lost 5 bases, J lost 4 bases, and 8 bases stayed unmatched. In germline, CDR1 is SQVTM, CDR2 ANQGSEA. The CDR3 spans 14 residues. The CDR3 DNA follows: TGCAGCGTTAGGAGAGCGGGAGGTGGAGAGACCCAGTACTTC. As protein: CSVRRAGGGETQYF. The whole variable domain, remainder taken from reference TRBV29-1 and TRBJ2-5, is SAVISQKPSRDICQRGTSLTIQCQVDSQVTMMFWYRQQPGQSLTLIATANQGSEATYESGFVIDKFPISRPNLTFSTLTVSNMSPEDSSIYLCSVRRAGGGETQYFGPGTRLLVL.

This clonotype turned up a few times. V gene TRBV12-3 or TRBV12-4 combines with J gene TRBJ2-3, with 9 bases lining up with TRBD1. V lost 6 bases, J lost 3 bases, and 10 bases stayed unmatched. The CDR3 runs to 16 residues. CDR3 DNA: TGTGCCAGCAGCCCAACAGGGGGCGCGAGGACAGATACGCAGTATTTT. It codes for CASSPTGGARTDTQYF.

In this sample, this clonotype turned up many times. The rearrangement uses TRBV14 and TRBJ2-7; unclear D gene. V lost 4 bases to trimming and J lost 3 bases, with 13 bases between them. CDR3 length: 14 amino acids. The germline gives CDR1 SGHDN, CDR2 FVKESK. The CDR3 region has the DNA TGTGCCAGCAGCCGAGTCGGGTTTCTCTACGAGCAGTACTTC. It specifies CASSRVGFLYEQYF.